One and the same sample provided the 22 T cell receptor beta chains below, sequenced in a study of blood T cell repertoires in COVID-19. Repertoires were generated with immunoSEQ multiplex PCR, while TCRdb's copy carries only in-frame clones and drops some. The sample has about 110,000 clones, roughly four fifths seen once; the top ten hold roughly 13%. The sample was peripheral blood. The receptors here all came from a woman aged 55-69 years with acute or convalescent COVID-19.

The chain couples TRBV5-1 to TRBJ2-1, with 14 bases lining up with TRBD2. Germline-derived CDR1 and CDR2 are SGHRS and YFSETQ. V lost 2 bases and J lost 9; bases outside the gene matches: 13. The CDR3 contains 18 residues. This CDR3 reads CASSLGLAGGPILSEQFF. Written as DNA, the CDR3 is TGCGCCAGCAGCTTAGGACTAGCGGGGGGCCCTATACTAAGTGAGCAGTTCTTC.

The chain employs TRBV10-2 and TRBJ2-1, with D maybe TRBD2 (5 bases). Trimming stripped 5 bases from V and 8 bases from J, with 13 bases between. The V gene's germline CDR1 is WSHSY and CDR2 SAAADI. This CDR3 has 13 residues. CDR3 region: CASSSMREDEQFF. CDR3 nucleotide sequence: TGCGCCAGCAGTAGTATGAGGGAAGATGAGCAGTTCTTC.

V usage is TRBV27 and J usage is TRBJ1-6; TRBD1 agrees at 9 bases. V shed 4 bases, J shed 10 bases, and the junction held 5 bases outside the gene matches. Germline loops: CDR1 MNHEY, CDR2 SMNVEV (reference sequence). The CDR3 covers 14 residues. CDR3 in amino acids: CASSWDREDSPLHF. The CDR3 DNA sequence: TGTGCCAGCAGTTGGGACAGGGAGGACTCACCCCTCCACTTT.

This chain joins TRBV6-5 and TRBJ1-2; 9 nucleotides line up with TRBD1. J was trimmed by 6 bases and V by 1 base; bases with no gene match: 9. CDR1 MNHEY and CDR2 SVGAGI come from the germline V gene. This CDR3 spans 16 amino acids. The CDR3 DNA reads as TGTGCCAGCAGTTACTATTCAAACCGGGACAGGGATGGCTACACCTTC. It codes for CASSYYSNRDRDGYTF.

Within the sample, this clone is medium-sized. The CDR3 here is CASGAGSEQYF. The CDR3 DNA reads TGTGCCAGCGGAGCGGGAAGCGAGCAGTACTTC. This rearrangement joins TRBV2 to TRBJ2-7, with 7 positions matching TRBD2. Germline CDR1 is SNHLY and CDR2 is FYNNEI. This CDR3 spans 11 amino acids. J gave up 6 bases and V 8 bases, and 4 bases lay outside the gene matches. Together with reference TRBV2 and TRBJ2-7, the CDR3 gives the full variable domain: EPEVTQTPSHQVTQMGQEVILRCVPISNHLYFYWYRQILGQKVEFLVSFYNNEISEKSEIFDDQFSVERPDGSNFTLKIRSTKLEDSAMYFCASGAGSEQYFGPGTRLTVT.

The V call is TRBV5-1, the J call TRBJ1-6, with D possibly TRBD1 on 5 matching bases. Trimming removed 0 bases at V and 1 base at J, with 8 bases between. The CDR3 runs 16 residues. Germline CDR1 SGHRS, CDR2 YFSETQ. This CDR3 is CASSLDQGSYNSPLHF. Here the CDR3 DNA reads TGCGCCAGCAGCTTGGATCAGGGTTCCTATAATTCACCCCTCCACTTT.

The chain is built from TRBV6-1 and TRBJ2-5, with TRBD2 matching over 8 bases. Trimming cost V 0 bases and J 9 bases; bases outside gene matches: 15. This CDR3 is built from 17 residues. Germline loops: CDR1 MNHNS, CDR2 SASEGT. CDR3 loop: CASSEAVSGAAGWAQYF. The CDR3 DNA sequence: TGTGCCAGCAGTGAAGCCGTTAGCGGGGCCGCGGGTTGGGCCCAGTACTTC.

The chain employs TRBV19 and TRBJ2-3; D may be TRBD2 (7 bases). The V end lost 5 bases, the J end lost 5 bases, and 20 bases lay between the germline ends. Germline CDR1 is LNHDA and CDR2 is SQIVND (reference sequence). The CDR3 consists of 16 residues. Written as DNA, the CDR3 is TGTGCCAGTAGTTCTCACTGGGGGGGCCGTCAAGATACGCAGTATTTT. Translation gives CASSSHWGGRQDTQYF.

The chain employs TRBV18 and TRBJ1-1; D might be TRBD1 (5 bases). The CDR3 has 12 residues. V dropped 5 bases and J dropped 6 bases, with 10 bases sitting between them. The germline CDR1 and CDR2 sequences are KGHSH and LQKENI. CDR3 in amino acids: CASSSTEAEAFF. In DNA form, the CDR3 reads TGTGCCAGCTCATCGACAGAAGCTGAAGCTTTCTTT. Looking up the rest from reference TRBV18 and TRBJ1-1 gives the full variable domain: NAGVMQNPRHLVRRRGQEARLRCSPMKGHSHVYWYRQLPEEGLKFMVYLQKENIIDESGMPKERFSAEFPKEGPSILRIQQVVRGDSAAYFCASSSTEAEAFFGQGTRLTVV.

The chain couples TRBV10-3 to TRBJ1-2; no definite D call. CDR1 is ENHRY, CDR2 SYGVKD, per germline. This CDR3 is 15 amino acids long. V was trimmed by 0 bases and J by 4 bases, leaving 12 bases between them. Written as DNA, the CDR3 is TGTGCCATCAGTGAGTCGATATTGGGCCCCTATGGCTACACCTTC. Translated: CAISESILGPYGYTF.

The chain is built from TRBV5-6 and TRBJ1-2; D is unresolved. There are 12 residues in the CDR3. Germline loops: CDR1 SGHDT, CDR2 YYEEEE. The ends were cut back, 4 bases at V and 5 bases at J, with 9 bases in the middle. CDR3 sequence (DNA): TGTGCCAGCAGCACGGGAGTGTATGGCTACACCTTC. Protein: CASSTGVYGYTF.

The rearrangement links TRBV3-1 (or the pseudogene TRBV3-2) to TRBJ1-2; possible D gene TRBD1, 5 bases. This CDR3 comprises 13 residues. V was trimmed by 1 base and J by 4 bases, leaving 7 bases between them. CDR1 LGHDT and CDR2 YNNKEL come from the germline V gene (reference sequence). The CDR3 spells CASSQVQGYGYTF. In DNA form, the CDR3 reads TGTGCCAGCAGCCAAGTTCAGGGCTATGGCTACACCTTC.

The chain joins TRBV5-1 to TRBJ1-1; 12 nucleotides line up with TRBD1. Germline assignment: CDR1 SGHRS and CDR2 YFSETQ. Trimming at V came to 0 bases and at J to 5 bases, leaving 8 bases not matched to a gene. This CDR3 contains 17 residues. The CDR3 spells CASSLGDRGPEGTEAFF. The CDR3 region has the DNA TGCGCCAGCAGCTTGGGGGACAGGGGGCCTGAGGGTACTGAAGCTTTCTTT.

In DNA form, the CDR3 reads TGCAGCGTTGTTGCGGGAGGGACCTCTTTCGGTGAGCAGTTCTTC. Translated: CSVVAGGTSFGEQFF. This chain links TRBV29-1 with TRBJ2-1; 9 bases are shared with TRBD2. The CDR3 has 15 residues. J was trimmed by 9 bases and V by 4 bases; bases with no gene match: 13. Germline-derived CDR1 and CDR2 are SQVTM and ANQGSEA.

The V gene is TRBV27, the J gene TRBJ2-3; 7 bases line up with TRBD1. J gave up 8 bases and V 6 bases, and 11 bases lay outside the gene matches. Germline loops: CDR1 MNHEY, CDR2 SMNVEV (reference sequence). The CDR3 loop spans 14 amino acids. The CDR3 DNA reads TGTGCCAGCAGGACAGGGTCAATTCGCGGTACGCAGTATTTT. As protein: CASRTGSIRGTQYF.

The rearrangement uses TRBV5-6 and TRBJ1-3, with D unclear. CDR1 and CDR2 from the germline V gene are SGHDT and YYEEEE. The length of the CDR3 is 14 residues. The V end lost 2 bases, the J end lost 0 bases, and 6 bases lay between the germline ends. The CDR3 reads CASSFGVSGNTIYF. Written as DNA, the CDR3 is TGTGCCAGCAGCTTCGGAGTCTCTGGAAACACCATATATTTT.

This clone was recorded a few times. The chain links TRBV18 to TRBJ1-1; D gene ambiguous. Germline-derived CDR1 and CDR2 are KGHSH and LQKENI. The CDR3 has 15 amino acids. The V and J ends lost 0 bases and 5 bases respectively, with 13 bases between them. Here the CDR3 reads CASSPPTGIYTEAFF. In nucleotides, the CDR3 is TGTGCCAGCTCACCACCGACGGGGATTTATACTGAAGCTTTCTTT.

This rearrangement joins TRBV27 to TRBJ1-2; D is possibly TRBD1 (5 bases). The V end lost 3 bases, the J end lost 3 bases, and 8 bases lay between the germline ends. The CDR3 is made up of 13 amino acids. CDR1 MNHEY and CDR2 SMNVEV come from the germline V gene (reference sequence). The CDR3 sequence is CASSFDSYYGYTF. The CDR3 bases are TGTGCCAGCAGTTTCGACAGCTACTATGGCTACACCTTC.

V is TRBV5-6 and J is TRBJ1-4; 7 bases line up with TRBD1. This CDR3 is built from 14 residues. Per germline, CDR1 SGHDT and CDR2 YYEEEE. V dropped 4 bases and J dropped 5; count of bases not matched to a gene: 5. The CDR3 bases are TGTGCCAGCAGCGGAACGGGACAGAATGAAAAACTGTTTTTT. It encodes CASSGTGQNEKLFF.

The count of this clone is one. The same CDR3 is also encoded by other DNA sequences in this sample. This chain joins TRBV7-9 and TRBJ1-1; 7 bases map to TRBD1. The length of the CDR3 is 15 residues. CDR1 is SEHNR, CDR2 FQNEAQ, per germline (reference sequence). V shed 3 bases and J 0 bases; nucleotides not matched to a gene: 4. CDR3 sequence (DNA): TGTGCCAGCAGCTTGAGGGGGCAGTTGAACACTGAAGCTTTCTTT. It is translated as CASSLRGQLNTEAFF.

The V and J genes are TRBV29-1 and TRBJ1-1; tentative D call: TRBD1 (6 bases). CDR1 SQVTM and CDR2 ANQGSEA come from the germline V gene. Trimming took 3 bases from V and 3 from J, leaving 14 bases between them. The CDR3 covers 14 residues. The CDR3 loop is CSVDRGGSDTEAFF. The CDR3 coding sequence is TGCAGCGTTGATCGAGGGGGATCGGACACTGAAGCTTTCTTT.

The rearrangement uses TRBV19 and TRBJ1-2, with 7 bases matching TRBD1. This CDR3 contains 16 residues. CDR1 and CDR2 from the germline V gene are LNHDA and SQIVND (reference sequence). J gave up 0 bases and V 5 bases, and 9 bases lay outside the gene matches. In DNA, the CDR3 is TGTGCCAGTAGTCCCGGACAGGCCGCTACTAACTATGGCTACACCTTC. Encoded protein: CASSPGQAATNYGYTF.